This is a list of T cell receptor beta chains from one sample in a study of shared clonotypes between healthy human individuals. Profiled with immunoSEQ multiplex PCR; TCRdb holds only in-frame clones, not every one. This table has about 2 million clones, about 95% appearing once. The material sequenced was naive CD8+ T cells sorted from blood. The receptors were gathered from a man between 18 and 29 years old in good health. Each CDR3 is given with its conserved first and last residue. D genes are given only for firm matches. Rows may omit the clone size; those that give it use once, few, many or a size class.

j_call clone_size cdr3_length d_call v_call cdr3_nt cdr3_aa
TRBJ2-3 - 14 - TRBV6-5 TGTGCCAGCAGTTACTCGTATAGCGCAGATACGCAGTATTTT CASSYSYSADTQYF
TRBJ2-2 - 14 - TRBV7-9 TGTGCCAGCAGCTTAGGACCGACTACCGGGGAGCTGTTTTTT CASSLGPTTGELFF
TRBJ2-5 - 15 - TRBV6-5 TGTGCCAGCAGCGGGGGGGACAGGACCCAAGAGACCCAGTACTTC CASSGGDRTQETQYF
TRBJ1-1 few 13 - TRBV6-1 TGTGCCAGCAGAACTGTGGGGAACACTGAAGCTTTCTTT CASRTVGNTEAFF
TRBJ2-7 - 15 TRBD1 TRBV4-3 TGCGCCAGCAGCCAAGATTGGGACAGGGGGGACGAGCAGTACTTC CASSQDWDRGDEQYF
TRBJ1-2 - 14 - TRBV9 TGTGCCAGCAGCGTAGAGGGAGGCGGGGAAGGCTACACCTTC CASSVEGGGEGYTF
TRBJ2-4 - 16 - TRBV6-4 TGTGCCAGCAGTGAACTAAGACTGGCGGCCAAAAACATTCAGTACTTC CASSELRLAAKNIQYF
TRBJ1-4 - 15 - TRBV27 TGTGCCAGCAGATTCACTGGGGGGACTAATGAAAAACTGTTTTTT CASRFTGGTNEKLFF
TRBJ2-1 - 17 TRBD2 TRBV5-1 TGCGCCAGCAGCCCGAGTAGCGGGGAGAGCTCCTACAATGAGCAGTTCTTC CASSPSSGESSYNEQFF
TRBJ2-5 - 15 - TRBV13 TGTGCCAGCAGCAACCGGATTAGCGGCCAAGAGACCCAGTACTTC CASSNRISGQETQYF
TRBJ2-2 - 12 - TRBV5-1 TGCGCCAGCAGTATTAACACCGGGGAGCTGTTTTTT CASSINTGELFF
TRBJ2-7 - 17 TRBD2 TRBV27 TGTGCCAGCAGTTCCTGGACTAGCGGTGGGGTTACCTACGAGCAGTACTTC CASSSWTSGGVTYEQYF
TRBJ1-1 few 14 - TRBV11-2 TGTGCCAGCAGCTTAAAACAGCTAAACACTGAAGCTTTCTTT CASSLKQLNTEAFF
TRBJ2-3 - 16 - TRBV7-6 TGTGCCAGCAGCCCAAGTGGAGAGGGCCAGACAGATACGCAGTATTTT CASSPSGEGQTDTQYF
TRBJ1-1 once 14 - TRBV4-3 TGCGCCAGCAGCCAAGAGTGGGCGAACACTGAAGCTTTCTTT CASSQEWANTEAFF
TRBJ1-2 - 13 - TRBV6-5 TGTGCCAGCAGTCCTACAGGGATTCACGGCTACACCTTC CASSPTGIHGYTF
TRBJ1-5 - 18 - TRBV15 TGTGCCACCAGCAGAGATGGACGGCGAGAATACTACAATCAGCCCCAGCATTTT CATSRDGRREYYNQPQHF
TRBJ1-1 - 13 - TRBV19 TGTGCCAGTAGTATAGATCTCGAGACTGAAGCTTTCTTT CASSIDLETEAFF
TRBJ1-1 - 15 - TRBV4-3 TGCGCCAGCAGCCAAGAATACAGGAGTAACACTGAAGCTTTCTTT CASSQEYRSNTEAFF
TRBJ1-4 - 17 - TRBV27 TGTGCCAGCAGTTTACAGGGGTGGGGGTCAACTAATGAAAAACTGTTTTTT CASSLQGWGSTNEKLFF
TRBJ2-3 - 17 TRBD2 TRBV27 TGTGCCAGCAGTTTATCGCCTTTACTAGCGAGGACAGATACGCAGTATTTT CASSLSPLLARTDTQYF
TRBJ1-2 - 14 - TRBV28 TGTGCCAGCAGTTTATCGGGGGGGAACTATGGCTACACCTTC CASSLSGGNYGYTF
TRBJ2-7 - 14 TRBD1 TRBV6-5 TGTGCCAGCAGTTACTCGAGGACAGGGAGCGAGCAGTACTTC CASSYSRTGSEQYF
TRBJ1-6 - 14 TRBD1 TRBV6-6 TGTGCCAGCAGTTGGACAGGGGGCAATTCACCCCTCCACTTT CASSWTGGNSPLHF
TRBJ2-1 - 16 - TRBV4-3 TGCGCCAGCAGCCAAGGGATGGGAATTTTCTCCAATGAGCAGTTCTTC CASSQGMGIFSNEQFF
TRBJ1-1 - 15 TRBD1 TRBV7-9 TGTGCCAGCAGCTTAGCGGACAGGGTATCGTCTGAAGCTTTCTTT CASSLADRVSSEAFF
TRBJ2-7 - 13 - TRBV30 TGTGCCTGGAGTTTTGGAGGATCCTACGAGCAGTACTTC CAWSFGGSYEQYF
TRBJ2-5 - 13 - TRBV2 TGTGCCAGCACAGGGTCGTACCAAGAGACCCAGTACTTC CASTGSYQETQYF
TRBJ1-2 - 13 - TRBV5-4 TGTGCCAGCAGCTTGGATCTCTGGGACGGCTACACCTTC CASSLDLWDGYTF
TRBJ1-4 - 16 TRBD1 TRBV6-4 TGTGCCACCTACAGGGGGCGCGTCTCAACTAATGAAAAACTGTTTTTT CATYRGRVSTNEKLFF
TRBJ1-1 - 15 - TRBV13 TGTGCCAGCAGCAACCCCCTGGATCGGAACACTGAAGCTTTCTTT CASSNPLDRNTEAFF
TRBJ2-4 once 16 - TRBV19 TGTGCCAGTAGTATTAGCGGACAGCTAGCCAAAAACATTCAGTACTTC CASSISGQLAKNIQYF
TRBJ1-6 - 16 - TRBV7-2 TGTGCCAGCAGCTTCGGGGGGCCACCTTATAATTCACCCCTCCACTTT CASSFGGPPYNSPLHF
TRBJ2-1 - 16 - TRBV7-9 TGTGCCAGCAGCGACGACAGCGTCGGAGCCTACAATGAGCAGTTCTTC CASSDDSVGAYNEQFF
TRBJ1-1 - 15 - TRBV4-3 TGCGCCAGCAGCCAAGGGAAGGGGCTGAACACTGAAGCTTTCTTT CASSQGKGLNTEAFF
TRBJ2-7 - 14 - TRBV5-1 TGCGCCAGCAGCTTGCGGGACGTCTCCTACGAGCAGTACTTC CASSLRDVSYEQYF
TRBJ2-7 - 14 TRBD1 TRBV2 TGTGCCAGCAAAACAGGGGGCGAAGGCTACGAGCAGTACTTC CASKTGGEGYEQYF
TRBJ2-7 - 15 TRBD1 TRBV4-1 TGCGCCAGCAGGCTCGGGACCCAGGGGGCCTACGAGCAGTACTTC CASRLGTQGAYEQYF
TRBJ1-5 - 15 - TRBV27 TGTGCCAGCACCCCGGACGTTCGGGGGGATCAGCCCCAGCATTTT CASTPDVRGDQPQHF
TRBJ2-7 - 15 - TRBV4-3 TGCGCCAGCAGCCGCGGGGGAGGGGGGCCCTACGAGCAGTACTTC CASSRGGGGPYEQYF
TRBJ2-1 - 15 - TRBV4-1 TGCGCCAGCAGCCAAGGGGGGCCCTCCTACAATGAGCAGTTCTTC CASSQGGPSYNEQFF
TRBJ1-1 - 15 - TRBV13 TGTGCCAGCAGCTCCCGGGACACGCTGAACACTGAAGCTTTCTTT CASSSRDTLNTEAFF
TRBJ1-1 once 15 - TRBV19 TGTGCCAGTAGTACCGACCTCGAGGGTGACACTGAAGCTTTCTTT CASSTDLEGDTEAFF
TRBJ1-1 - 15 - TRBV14 TGTGCCAGCAGCCATGGCAGGGGACGAGGGGCTGAAGCTTTCTTT CASSHGRGRGAEAFF
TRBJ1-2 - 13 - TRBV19 TGTGCCAGTAGCATAATAGGGGACTATGGCTACACCTTC CASSIIGDYGYTF
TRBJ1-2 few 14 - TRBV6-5 TGTGCCAGCAGTTACGGGGCAGGGAACTATGGCTACACCTTC CASSYGAGNYGYTF
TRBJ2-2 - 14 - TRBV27 TGTGCCAGCAGTTTAGAGCATAACACCGGGGAGCTGTTTTTT CASSLEHNTGELFF
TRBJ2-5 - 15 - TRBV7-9 TGTGCCAGCAGCTTATATGTGGGAATTGAAGAGACCCAGTACTTC CASSLYVGIEETQYF
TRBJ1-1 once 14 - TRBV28 TGTGCCAGCACCGAAAACAGGGTAGTCACTGAAGCTTTCTTT CASTENRVVTEAFF
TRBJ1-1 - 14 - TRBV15 TGTGCCACCAGCAGAGTGGGGAGTGGGACTGAAGCTTTCTTT CATSRVGSGTEAFF
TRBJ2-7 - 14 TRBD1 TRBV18 TGTGCCAGCTCACCGGGACAGGGGGCTTACGAGCAGTACTTC CASSPGQGAYEQYF
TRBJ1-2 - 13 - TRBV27 TGTGCCAGCAGTTTCGGCATTGACTATGGCTACACCTTC CASSFGIDYGYTF
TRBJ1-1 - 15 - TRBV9 TGTGCCAGCACCCCAGGATGGGGGCCCTACACTGAAGCTTTCTTT CASTPGWGPYTEAFF
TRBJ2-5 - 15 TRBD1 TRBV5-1 TGCGCCAGCAGCTTTGGACAGGGGTCCGGAGAGACCCAGTACTTC CASSFGQGSGETQYF
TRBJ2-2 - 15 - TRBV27 TGTGCCAGCAGTTCAGCCTCAGGGTTGGGCGGGGAGCTGTTTTTT CASSSASGLGGELFF